The 25 T cell receptor beta chains reported below all come from one sample, sequenced in a study of T cell changes during pregnancy in multiple sclerosis. The repertoire was sequenced with immunoSEQ multiplex PCR; TCRdb's copy has only in-frame clones and lacks some. This sample yields around 21,000 clones, of which 75% to 90% are seen a single time; about 20% belongs to the top ten. Here the sequenced sample was CD8+ T cells from peripheral blood mononuclear cells, taken after pregnancy. These receptors were collected from a female donor in good health, enrolled as a control in a pregnancy study.

The chain has TRBV14 and TRBJ2-7; perhaps TRBD1 as D (6 bases). Trimming left V 0 bases short and J 0 bases short, with 9 bases between. The CDR3 has 15 amino acids. The V gene's germline CDR1 is SGHDN and CDR2 FVKESK. CDR3: CASSQDMGASYEQYF. CDR3 coding DNA: TGTGCCAGCAGCCAAGATATGGGGGCCTCCTACGAGCAGTACTTC.

The rearrangement uses TRBV27 and TRBJ2-3; the D gene is possibly TRBD2 (5 bases). Germline CDR1 reads MNHEY; CDR2 reads SMNVEV (reference sequence). The CDR3 is made up of 14 amino acids. Trimming shortened V by 8 bases and J by 10 bases, and 22 bases separated the two germline ends. The DNA for the CDR3 is TGTGCCAGCTCGCGGGCTCTCGCGGAGGCTCCGCAGTATTTT. Translating it yields CASSRALAEAPQYF.

This chain links TRBV4-3 with TRBJ2-1; D possibly corresponds to TRBD1 (5 bases). Germline V gene lookup returns CDR1 LGHNA and CDR2 YSLEER. This CDR3 is 15 amino acids long. Trimming removed 4 bases from V and 5 bases from J, with 15 bases in between. The CDR3 loop reads CASSLYSDTNNEQFF. The CDR3 DNA sequence: TGCGCCAGCAGCCTCTACTCGGACACGAACAATGAGCAGTTCTTC.

This clone was seen only a few times. The chain combines TRBV4-3 with TRBJ1-3; D unresolved. The germline CDR1 and CDR2 sequences are LGHNA and YSLEER. The CDR3 runs 17 residues. V was pared by 0 bases and J by 0 bases, with 12 bases between. The CDR3 region is CASSQDHIAYSGNTIYF. CDR3 nucleotides: TGCGCCAGCAGCCAAGATCATATCGCGTACTCTGGAAACACCATATATTTT.

The chain has TRBV14 and TRBJ1-2; D is uncertain. V was trimmed by 5 bases and J by 0 bases, leaving 16 bases between them. There are 16 residues in the CDR3. Germline lookup yields CDR1 SGHDN and CDR2 FVKESK. The CDR3 protein is CASSEQSGRPNYGYTF. The CDR3 DNA follows: TGTGCCAGCAGCGAGCAAAGCGGCAGACCTAACTATGGCTACACCTTC.

The V call is TRBV5-1, the J call TRBJ2-3; 8 bases are a match to TRBD2. V shed 1 base, J shed 3 bases, and the junction held 4 bases outside the gene matches. This CDR3 is 15 amino acids long. Germline-derived CDR1 and CDR2 are SGHRS and YFSETQ. CDR3 nucleotides: TGCGCCAGCAGCTTGTCGGGACTAGAAACAGATACGCAGTATTTT. It translates to CASSLSGLETDTQYF.

The chain uses TRBV13 and TRBJ2-5, with TRBD2 matching over 7 bases. The CDR3 contains 14 residues. Germline CDR1 PRHDT, CDR2 FYEKMQ (reference sequence). J was trimmed by 1 base and V by 5 bases; bases with no gene match: 4. CDR3 bases: TGTGCCAGCAGCCCCAGCGGGGTCCAAGAGACCCAGTACTTC. This translates into CASSPSGVQETQYF.

The V and J genes are TRBV30 and TRBJ2-6; D not resolved. This CDR3 region has 15 residues. The ends were cut back, 5 bases at V and 2 bases at J, with 13 bases in the middle. Looked up from germline, CDR1 is GTSNPN and CDR2 is SVGIG (reference sequence). CDR3 bases: TGTGCCTGGTCGCCCCCTGAGCCTGGGGCCAACGTCCTGACTTTC. This sequence encodes CAWSPPEPGANVLTF.

The rearrangement links TRBV21-1 to TRBJ1-4; TRBD1, the table's D call, was not compared with the DNA. TRBV21-1 is classified as a pseudogene. This CDR3 contains 15 residues. CDR3 DNA sequence: TGTGCCAGCAGCGCGCGGACAGGGCCAAGGGAAAAACTGTTTTTT. This gives the protein CASSARTGPREKLFF.

As concerns this clone: Mismatch with germline at one junction end may stem from a read error. This sequence joins TRBV5-6 and TRBJ2-1, with TRBD1 identical over 7 bases. The CDR3 totals 15 residues. Germline assignment: CDR1 SGHDT and CDR2 YYEEEE. The chain's CDR3 is CASSPGTAAYNEQFF. In nucleotides, the CDR3 is TGTGCCAGCAGCCCCGGGACAGCAGCCTATAATGAGCAGTTCTTC.

This rearrangement joins TRBV7-2 to TRBJ2-7; tentative D call: TRBD2 (6 bases). This CDR3 region has 14 residues. The V and J ends lost 5 bases and 6 bases respectively, with 17 bases between them. Per germline, CDR1 SGHTA and CDR2 FQGNSA. The CDR3 region is CASSPAGPRIEQYF. The DNA for the CDR3 is TGTGCCAGCAGCCCGGCGGGGCCCCGGATCGAGCAGTACTTC. Supplemented by reference TRBV7-2 and TRBJ2-7, the full variable domain reads GAGVSQSPSNKVTEKGKDVELRCDPISGHTALYWYRQSLGQGLEFLIYFQGNSAPDKSGLPSDRFSAERTGGSVSTLTIQRTQQEDSAVYLCASSPAGPRIEQYFGPGTRLTVT.

The rearrangement joins TRBV14 to TRBJ1-1, with D possibly TRBD1 on 6 matching bases. CDR1 is SGHDN, CDR2 FVKESK, per germline. The germline V and J ends were trimmed by 1 base and 1 base, with 13 bases remaining between them. The CDR3 runs to 16 residues. DNA of the CDR3: TGTGCCAGCAGCCAAGGGGGGACACGGACGAACACTGAAGCTTTCTTT. This sequence encodes CASSQGGTRTNTEAFF.

The rearrangement links TRBV9 to TRBJ2-1, with 10 bases aligning to TRBD2. V shed 3 bases and J 8 bases; nucleotides not matched to a gene: 11. This CDR3 contains 16 residues. Germline lookup yields CDR1 SGDLS and CDR2 YYNGEE. The CDR3 nucleotides are TGTGCCAGCAGCGATTCGCTAGCGGGGGTCCTAGATGAGCAGTTCTTC. Translation gives CASSDSLAGVLDEQFF.

The gene calls are TRBV5-4 and TRBJ2-3, with 8 bases fitting TRBD2. With 0 bases clipped from V and 6 bases from J, the junction kept 6 bases outside the gene matches. The CDR3 is 15 residues long. Germline V lookup: CDR1 SGHNT, CDR2 YYREEE (reference sequence). CDR3 DNA sequence: TGTGCCAGCAGCTTGGGTGGACTAGCAACCGATACGCAGTATTTT. This translates into CASSLGGLATDTQYF.

In this sample, this clone turned up a few times. The V gene is TRBV13, the J gene TRBJ2-3, with 9 bases identical to TRBD2. The length of the CDR3 is 17 residues. Looked up from germline, CDR1 is PRHDT and CDR2 is FYEKMQ (reference sequence). Trimming at V came to 3 bases and at J to 4 bases, leaving 11 bases not matched to a gene. CDR3 in DNA: TGTGCCAGCAGCTTTTATGGCGGGGGGGCCTGGGCAGATACGCAGTATTTT. Protein product: CASSFYGGGAWADTQYF.

The chain couples TRBV5-4 to TRBJ2-3; 9 nucleotides agree with TRBD1. Looked up from germline, CDR1 is SGHNT and CDR2 is YYREEE (reference sequence). The V gene end was trimmed by 4 bases and the J gene end by 4 bases; junction bases not matched to a gene: 7. The CDR3 totals 15 residues. CDR3 sequence reads: CASSQSTGGPDTQYF. The CDR3 region has the DNA TGTGCCAGCAGCCAATCGACAGGGGGGCCAGATACGCAGTATTTT. Variable domain in full (rest from reference TRBV5-4 and TRBJ2-3): ETGVTQSPTHLIKTRGQQVTLRCSSQSGHNTVSWYQQALGQGPQFIFQYYREEENGRGNFPPRFSGLQFPNYSSELNVNALELDDSALYLCASSQSTGGPDTQYFGPGTRLTVL.

The V call is TRBV7-8, the J call TRBJ2-1, with TRBD2 as a possible D gene (5 bases). Germline assignment: CDR1 SGHVS and CDR2 FQNEAQ. The CDR3 is 14 amino acids. The V and J ends lost 5 bases and 4 bases respectively, with 12 bases between them. The CDR3 spells CASSTRPGYNEQFF. CDR3 bases: TGTGCCAGCAGCACCCGTCCGGGGTACAATGAGCAGTTCTTC.

The chain links TRBV7-9 to TRBJ2-1, with 7 bases lining up with TRBD1. CDR3 length equals 16 residues. The germline CDR1 and CDR2 sequences are SEHNR and FQNEAQ (reference sequence). V was clipped by 3 bases and J by 7 bases; unmatched bases: 12. Here the CDR3 DNA reads TGTGCCAGCAGCTTGGATGTTGGGACAGTAGGTAATGAGCAGTTCTTC. This translates into CASSLDVGTVGNEQFF.

The chain uses TRBV4-1 and TRBJ2-4; 9 bases match TRBD2. Per germline, CDR1 MGHRA and CDR2 YSYEKL. The CDR3 runs 16 residues. V gave up 1 base and J gave up 2 bases; unmatched junction bases: 3. The CDR3 bases are TGCGCCAGCAGCCAAGGACTAGCGGAGACCAAAAACATTCAGTACTTC. Translated: CASSQGLAETKNIQYF.

The rearrangement uses TRBV30 and TRBJ2-7; 8 bases line up with TRBD1. Trimming took 1 base from V and 5 from J; bases not matched to a gene: 10. CDR1 and CDR2 from the germline V gene are GTSNPN and SVGIG (reference sequence). This CDR3 comprises 15 residues. The CDR3: CAWSAPGQGIHEQYF. In DNA, the CDR3 is TGTGCCTGGAGTGCACCAGGACAGGGAATCCACGAGCAGTACTTC.

The chain uses TRBV7-9 and TRBJ2-1, with 10 bases that match TRBD2. The CDR3 spans 15 residues. V lost 2 bases and J lost 5; bases outside the gene matches: 3. CDR1 and CDR2 from the germline V gene are SEHNR and FQNEAQ (reference sequence). Here the CDR3 reads CASSLTLAGNNEQFF. The DNA of the CDR3 is TGTGCCAGCAGCTTAACACTAGCGGGGAACAATGAGCAGTTCTTC.

V usage is TRBV9 and J usage is TRBJ1-1, with D hard to call. Germline lookup yields CDR1 SGDLS and CDR2 YYNGEE. The CDR3 loop spans 14 amino acids. Trimming took off 0 bases at V and 3 bases at J, with 9 bases between the two ends. The CDR3 nucleotides read TGTGCCAGCAGCGTAGCTGGAGGGTACACTGAAGCTTTCTTT. This codes for CASSVAGGYTEAFF. The full variable domain, in which reference TRBV9 and TRBJ1-1 provide the parts outside the CDR3, is DSGVTQTPKHLITATGQRVTLRCSPRSGDLSVYWYQQSLDQGLQFLIQYYNGEERAKGNILERFSAQQFPDLHSELNLSSLELGDSALYFCASSVAGGYTEAFFGQGTRLTVV.

By proportion, this clone is medium-sized (0.01 to 0.1%). The rearrangement uses TRBV7-9 and TRBJ1-1; no clear D gene. This CDR3 has 15 residues. The germline CDR1 and CDR2 sequences are SEHNR and FQNEAQ (reference sequence). Trimming removed 4 bases at V and 3 bases at J, with 15 bases between. The CDR3 sequence: CASSSDLNGDTEAFF. In DNA, the CDR3 is TGTGCCAGCAGCTCGGACTTAAACGGGGACACTGAAGCTTTCTTT.

The V call is TRBV6-1, the J call TRBJ1-1; TRBD1 might be the D (5 bases). The CDR3 loop spans 14 amino acids. The germline CDR1 and CDR2 sequences are MNHNS and SASEGT. V lost 8 bases and J 0 bases, leaving 13 bases between the germline ends. CDR3 loop: CASGQGLMNTEAFF. DNA for the CDR3: TGTGCCAGCGGGCAGGGCCTCATGAACACTGAAGCTTTCTTT.

This chain joins TRBV13 and TRBJ2-1; D is possibly TRBD1 (6 bases). The V gene's germline CDR1 is PRHDT and CDR2 FYEKMQ (reference sequence). The germline V and J ends were trimmed by 2 bases and 6 bases, with 11 bases remaining between them. CDR3 size: 14 residues. The CDR3 DNA is TGTGCCAGCAGCTTACGGGACATTAGCAATGAGCAGTTCTTC. Translated, it gives CASSLRDISNEQFF. The entire variable domain, with the rest obtained from reference TRBV13 and TRBJ2-1, is as follows: AAGVIQSPRHLIKEKRETATLKCYPIPRHDTVYWYQQGPGQDPQFLISFYEKMQSDKGSIPDRFSAQQFSDYHSELNMSSLELGDSALYFCASSLRDISNEQFFGPGTRLTVL.